This T cell receptor beta chain originates from a study of blood T cell repertoires in COVID-19 (TCRdb year 2020). Broadly, across the study: Collaborator samples came from the United States, Italy and Spain and covered acute and convalescent phases of COVID-19. The material from the prospective study consisted of cDNA or gDNA derived from T cells, B-cell-depleted T cells, or PBMCs. The dataset comprised deeply sampled blood TCRbeta repertoires from subjects exposed to, actively infected with, or recovered from COVID-19. The repertoires were released in a freely available public database intended as a resource for research on the immune response to SARS-CoV-2. Samples were obtained from the ongoing ImmuneRACE study (first 160 participants) and from some 1,300 subjects provided by 6 global collaborators. A de-identified subject ID, COVID-19 status, age in years and sex were almost always included in the sample metadata. Where HLA class I and class II types were available, the types were taken from metadata supplied by the sample provider, not from assay-based typing.

The immunoSEQ Assay, a bias-controlled multiplex PCR, was used to amplify TCRbeta CDR3 regions from genomic DNA. Turning to the authors' computational methods: Within the assay, amplification of reference gene primers was used to estimate how many nucleated cells each sample contained. To quantify the absolute abundance of each unique TCRbeta CDR3 rearrangement, sequence reads were collapsed and filtered. Productive Simpson clonality was computed per sample as the square root of Simpson's diversity index over productive rearrangements. The clones in this table, taken by TCRdb from immuneACCESS, are in-frame only. Not every clone is retained; where verified, under half of the shortfall comes from an unresolved V gene, and the cause of the rest is unknown. From that table come the V and J calls and clone size; the DNA was used to work out D and trimming. Within this sample are 150,000 to 200,000 clones, with approximately 86% of them counted one time only. Clones ranked in the top ten supply around 1.9% of the sample.

Broad study findings and their caveats: The amount of clinical and demographic metadata varied by source and participant and was provided uncurated.

In the case of this clone: Its cognate antigen has yet to be identified. One base away there is no much larger clone; base qualities are not given.

Whole blood was collected in K2EDTA tubes by collaborating institutions according to the institutions' own protocols. For TCRbeta analysis, collaborator samples were shipped as frozen whole blood, as isolated PBMCs, or as DNA extracted from either sample type. The CDR3 sequence holds 14 residues, the cysteine and phenylalanine included. Solely the CDR3 DNA is kept, with 42 bases framed from the first base. At the junction V is shortened by 2 bases and J by 4 bases, with 12 bases in between. CDR1 SGHRS and CDR2 YFSETQ were looked up in the germline V gene. The receptor was isolated from a man aged 65 to 79 with active or convalescent COVID-19. The sample taken for sequencing was peripheral blood. The rearrangement joined TRBV5-1 to TRBJ1-1; no confident D gene assignment can be made. In nucleotides, the sequence is TGCGCCAGCAGCTTAACAACGGGTGGCACTGAAGCTTTCTTT. This yields the protein CASSLTTGGTEAFF.